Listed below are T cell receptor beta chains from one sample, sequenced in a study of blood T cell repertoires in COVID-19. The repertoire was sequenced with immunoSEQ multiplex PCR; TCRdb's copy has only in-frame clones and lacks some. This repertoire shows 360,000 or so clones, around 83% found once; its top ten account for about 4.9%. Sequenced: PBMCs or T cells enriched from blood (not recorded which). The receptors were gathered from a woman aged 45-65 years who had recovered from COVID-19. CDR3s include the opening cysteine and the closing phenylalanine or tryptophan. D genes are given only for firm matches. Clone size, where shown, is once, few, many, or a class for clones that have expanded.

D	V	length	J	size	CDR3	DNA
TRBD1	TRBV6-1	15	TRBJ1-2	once	CASRRTGLDNYGYTF	TGTGCCAGCAGAAGGACAGGCCTTGATAACTATGGCTACACCTTC
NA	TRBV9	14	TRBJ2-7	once	CASSPPDRGYEQYF	TGTGCCAGCAGCCCCCCGGATAGGGGGTACGAGCAGTACTTC
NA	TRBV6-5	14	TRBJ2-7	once	CASRRGQNYYEQYF	TGTGCCAGCAGGCGGGGACAGAACTACTACGAGCAGTACTTC
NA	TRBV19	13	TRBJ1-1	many	CASSTFVNTEAFF	TGTGCCAGTAGTACCTTCGTAAACACTGAAGCTTTCTTT
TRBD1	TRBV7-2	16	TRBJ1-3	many	CASSQSQGASGNTIYF	TGTGCCAGCAGCCAATCGCAGGGGGCAAGTGGAAACACCATATATTTT
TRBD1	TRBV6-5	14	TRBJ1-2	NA	CASSYSTGGYGYTF	TGTGCCAGCAGTTACTCGACAGGGGGCTATGGCTACACCTTC
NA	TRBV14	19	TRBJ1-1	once	CASSHITDGGSGMNTEAFF	TGTGCCAGCAGCCACATAACGGACGGAGGGTCCGGAATGAACACTGAAGCTTTCTTT
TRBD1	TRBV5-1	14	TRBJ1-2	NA	CASSPGQGAGGYTF	TGCGCCAGCAGCCCCGGACAGGGGGCGGGGGGCTACACCTTC
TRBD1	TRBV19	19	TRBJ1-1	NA	CASSSRRDRKGAMNTEAFF	TGTGCCAGTAGTAGCAGACGGGACAGAAAGGGGGCCATGAACACTGAAGCTTTCTTT
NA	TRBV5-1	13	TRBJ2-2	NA	CASSLNVAGELFF	TGCGCCAGCAGCCTAAACGTGGCCGGGGAGCTGTTTTTT
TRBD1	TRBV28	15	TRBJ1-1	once	CASGTPSTGHTEAFF	TGTGCCAGCGGGACTCCGTCGACAGGGCACACTGAAGCTTTCTTT